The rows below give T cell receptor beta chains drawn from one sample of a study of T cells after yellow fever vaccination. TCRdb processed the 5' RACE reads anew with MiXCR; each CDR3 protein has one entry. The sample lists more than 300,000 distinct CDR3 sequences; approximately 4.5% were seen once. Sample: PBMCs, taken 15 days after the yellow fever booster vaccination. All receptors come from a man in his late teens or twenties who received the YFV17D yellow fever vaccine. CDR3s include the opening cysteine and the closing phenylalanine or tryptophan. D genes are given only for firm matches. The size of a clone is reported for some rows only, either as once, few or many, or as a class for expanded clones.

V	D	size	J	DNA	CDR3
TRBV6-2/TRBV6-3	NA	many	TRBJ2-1	TGTGCCAGCAGTTACTCGAATAGTCTCCCGGAGTTCTTC	CASSYSNSLPEFF
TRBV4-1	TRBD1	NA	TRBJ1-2	TGCGCCAGCAGCCACCCCAGGGACAGTTATGGCTACACCTTC	CASSHPRDSYGYTF
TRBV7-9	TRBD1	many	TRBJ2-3	TGTGCCAGCAGCCGCATCCTCACGGGACAGGGAAGTGGGAATACGCAGTATTTT	CASSRILTGQGSGNTQYF
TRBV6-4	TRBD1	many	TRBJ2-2	TGTGCCAGCAGTGAGACAGGGGAGACCGGGGAGCTGTTTTTT	CASSETGETGELFF
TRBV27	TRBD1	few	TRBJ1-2	TGTGCCAGCAGTTTCGTCCAGGGGGCGCGGGGCTACACCTTC	CASSFVQGARGYTF
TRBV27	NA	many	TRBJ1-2	TGTGCCAGCAGTTCCCTCGCACAGGGAAGAGGCTACACCTTC	CASSSLAQGRGYTF
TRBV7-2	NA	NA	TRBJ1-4	TGTGCCAGCAGCTTCTCTCCCCGGGATGAAAAACTGTTTTTT	CASSFSPRDEKLFF
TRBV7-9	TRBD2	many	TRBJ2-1	TGTGCCAGCAGCCGAGGACTAGCGGGGGGACCCTACAATGAGCAGTTCTTC	CASSRGLAGGPYNEQFF
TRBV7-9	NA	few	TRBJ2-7	TGTGCCAGCAGCCGGCCTGGCCGGGGCGAGCAGTACTTC	CASSRPGRGEQYF
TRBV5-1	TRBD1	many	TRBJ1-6	TGCGCCAGCAGCCAGACAGGGCCTTCACCCCTCCACTTT	CASSQTGPSPLHF
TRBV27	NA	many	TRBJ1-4	TGTGCCAGCAGTTCGACAGGCAATGAAAAACTGTTTTTT	CASSSTGNEKLFF
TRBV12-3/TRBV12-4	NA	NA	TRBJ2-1	TGTGCCAGCCGTTCCCCCGGGAAGTCTTACAATGAGCAGTTCTTC	CASRSPGKSYNEQFF
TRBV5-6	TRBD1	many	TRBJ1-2	TGTGCCAGCAGCCGGGACAGGTCTAACTATGGCTACACCTTC	CASSRDRSNYGYTF